These T cell receptor beta chains were read from a single sample in a study of T cells in Graves' hyperthyroidism and ophthalmopathy. MiXCR, applied by TCRdb to the multiplex PCR reads, yields one record per CDR3 protein. This sample has some 320,000 distinct CDR3 sequences; roughly an eighth occur once, and the top ten carry approximately 35%. Sample: blood. The source of these receptors is a woman between 35 and 50 years old with Graves' ophthalmopathy. CDR3s include the opening cysteine and the closing phenylalanine or tryptophan. A D gene is named only where the DNA matches it firmly. The listing skips clone size in some rows; elsewhere it reads once, few, many or a size class.

clone_size j_call d_call v_call cdr3_nt cdr3_aa
many TRBJ2-7 TRBD1 TRBV7-2 TGTGCCAGCAGCTCCGATGGGACAGGGGGGTACGAGCAGTACTTC CASSSDGTGGYEQYF
once TRBJ2-7 . TRBV10-1 TGCGCCAGCATCCGCTACGAGCAGTACTTC CASIRYEQYF
. TRBJ2-3 . TRBV7-6 TGTGCCAGCAGCCTCAGACCCGAGGACGGTGGCACAGATACGCAGTATTTT CASSLRPEDGGTDTQYF
. TRBJ2-7 . TRBV5-1 TGCGCCAGCAGCTTGGGACCTGGAAGGGGCGAGCAGTACTTC CASSLGPGRGEQYF
many TRBJ2-3 TRBD1 TRBV19 TGTGCCAGTAGTCCTCACGGGACAGGGTTCTCGCGTCTAACAGATACGCAGTATTTT CASSPHGTGFSRLTDTQYF
. TRBJ2-5 . TRBV7-9 TGTGCCAGCAGCTTAGCTCGGGGGGCGAGGCAAGAGACCCAGTACTTC CASSLARGARQETQYF
many TRBJ2-3 TRBD2 TRBV28 TGTGCCAGCAGTCCCGGAAGCGGGAGCGCAGATACGCAGTATTTT CASSPGSGSADTQYF
few TRBJ2-3 . TRBV20-1 TGCAGTGCGTCCGGGGGCGGTAACACAGATACGCAGTATTTT CSASGGGNTDTQYF
. TRBJ1-1 . TRBV20-1 TGCAGTGCTAGAGGTCCGAACACTGAAGCTTTCTTT CSARGPNTEAFF
many TRBJ2-1 . TRBV11-2 TGTGCCAGCGCGCAGGGGCAATCCTACAATGAGCAGTTCTTC CASAQGQSYNEQFF
once TRBJ2-2 . TRBV20-1 TGCAGTGCTAGCAGATCCGGGGAGCTGTTTTTT CSASRSGELFF
many TRBJ2-7 . TRBV28 TGTGCCAGCAGCACGACAGTTCCCTACGAGCAGTACTTC CASSTTVPYEQYF
many TRBJ2-2 . TRBV10-3 TGTGCCATCAGTGGGCCTCCTGAACTAGAGTACACCGGGGAGCTGTTTTTT CAISGPPELEYTGELFF
many TRBJ2-7 . TRBV12-3/TRBV12-4 TGTGCCAGCAGTTTAACACAGCCCTACGAGCAGTACTTC CASSLTQPYEQYF
few TRBJ1-4 . TRBV19 TGTGCCAGTAGTGCCGGGGCAACTAATGAAAAACTGTTTTTT CASSAGATNEKLFF
many TRBJ1-1 . TRBV12-3/TRBV12-4 TGTGCCAGCAGCTTAGGGGGAAACACTGAAGCTTTCTTT CASSLGGNTEAFF
many TRBJ2-2 . TRBV27 TGTGCCAGCAGTTTATATCTCGGGGGGGAGCTGTTTTTT CASSLYLGGELFF
many TRBJ1-2 TRBD1 TRBV19 TGTGCCAGTAGTGTTCTACAGGGGGGCTATGGCTACACCTTC CASSVLQGGYGYTF